The clone carrying this T cell receptor beta chain was seen repeatedly, ten times or more. The entry originates in a study of regulatory T cells in long-lasting Graves disease. To make TCR beta libraries, researchers used iRepertoire HTBI primers and Arm-PCR of CDR3 regions. TCRdb passed the multiplex PCR reads through MiXCR, listing each CDR3 protein once. The sample holds approximately 360,000 distinct CDR3 sequences, 12% seen once. Time point meaning: newly diagnosed GD, antithyroid drugs for less than 3 months. PBMC-derived RNA was used for the TCR library. V gave up 3 bases and J gave up 4 bases, with 10 bases separating them. Germline assignment: CDR1 DFQATT and CDR2 SNEGSKA (reference sequence). This CDR3 contains 13 residues. This sample also belongs to another study, concerning T cells in Graves' hyperthyroidism and ophthalmopathy.

This sequence was found in a woman younger than 35 with Graves disease. The chain employs TRBV20-1 and TRBJ1-5; D gene unclear. The material sequenced was peripheral blood mononuclear cells (PBMCs), taken at new diagnosis, from a patient treated with antithyroid drugs. The CDR3 nucleotides are TGCAGTGCTAGTCGGAAAGGGAATCAGCCCCAGCATTTT. It specifies CSASRKGNQPQHF.